The clone carrying this TCR beta chain appeared a single time. This record comes from a study of technical replicates of blood from a handful of donors. Assay used: immunoSEQ multiplex PCR; TCRdb lists only in-frame clones, some missing. The sample lists tens of thousands of clones; almost 98% were seen once. Sequencing input: T cells isolated from PBMCs. This sequence was found in a human donor in good health.

Written as DNA, the CDR3 is TGTGCCAGCACCCCCCGGTCTTCCTATGGCTACACCTTC. Protein: CASTPRSSYGYTF. This chain uses TRBV6-5 with TRBJ1-2; D ambiguous. V was cut by 7 bases and J by 4 bases, with 13 bases left in between. Germline values: CDR1 MNHEY, CDR2 SVGAGI. The CDR3 sequence is 13 residues long.